Each of the 20 T cell receptor beta chains below was sequenced from the same sample in a study of blood T cells in healthy people across ages. A J-beta primer mix and a sample-barcoded 5' primer were used in a second PCR of about 7 to 12 cycles. In TCRdb, the 5' RACE reads were re-called with MiXCR into one record per CDR3 protein. The profile shows 1.2 million to 1.5 million distinct CDR3 sequences, 55% to 75% of them singletons. The material sequenced was blood. These receptors were taken from a man aged 18 to 29 in good health.

The chain uses TRBV29-1 and TRBJ2-3; TRBD1 matches 8 bases. This CDR3 region has 14 residues. The junction had 9 bases not matched to a gene; V was cut back by 7 bases and J by 3 bases. Germline CDR1 and CDR2: SQVTM and ANQGSEA. The chain's CDR3 is CSGSRQGSTDTQYF. For the CDR3, the DNA is TGCAGCGGGAGCCGACAGGGGTCTACAGATACGCAGTATTTT.

DNA of the CDR3: TGCAGTGCTAGAGAAGCGACTAGCTACAATGAGCAGTTCTTC. Protein sequence: CSAREATSYNEQFF. V usage is TRBV20-1 and J usage is TRBJ2-1; a weak D match, TRBD2 (6 bases). The germline gives CDR1 DFQATT, CDR2 SNEGSKA (reference sequence). Trimming left V 0 bases short and J 3 bases short, with 9 bases between. CDR3 length: 14 residues.

The V call is TRBV28, the J call TRBJ2-2; 8 nucleotides line up with TRBD1. The CDR3 has 14 amino acids. The trim removed 8 bases at V and 7 bases at J, leaving 9 bases unmatched. CDR1 MDHEN and CDR2 SYDVKM come from the germline V gene. CDR3: CASLLDRVGGELFF. The CDR3 nucleotides read TGTGCCAGCCTCTTGGACAGGGTTGGCGGGGAGCTGTTTTTT.

This clonotype has just one count. This chain uses TRBV29-1 with TRBJ2-1; a possible D gene is TRBD2 (5 bases). Trimming cost V 6 bases and J 10 bases, with 16 bases left between them. This CDR3 has 12 residues. The V gene's germline CDR1 is SQVTM and CDR2 ANQGSEA. The CDR3 loop reads CSVGVPLGEQFF. The CDR3 bases are TGCAGCGTCGGGGTTCCATTGGGCGAGCAGTTCTTC.

This clonotype was observed a few times. This chain links TRBV29-1 with TRBJ2-3; D is unclear. V lost 6 bases to trimming and J lost 4 bases, with 14 bases between them. Per the germline V gene, CDR1 is SQVTM and CDR2 is ANQGSEA. The CDR3 runs 13 residues. In DNA, the CDR3 is TGCAGCGTCCGGTGGGCAGGCTCAGATACGCAGTATTTT. Translated: CSVRWAGSDTQYF.

The V and J genes are TRBV13 and TRBJ2-7; 9 nucleotides align to TRBD1. Unmatched junction bases numbered 7, after V lost 5 bases and J lost 2 bases. This CDR3 spans 15 amino acids. Germline CDR1 and CDR2: PRHDT and FYEKMQ (reference sequence). CDR3 amino acids: CASSEGDRVTYEQYF. The CDR3, as DNA: TGTGCCAGCAGCGAGGGGGACAGGGTGACCTACGAGCAGTACTTC.

This clonotype was seen more than once but under ten times. The V gene is TRBV7-2, the J gene TRBJ1-4; D remains unclear. Trimming took 6 bases from V and 5 from J, leaving 13 bases between them. Germline V gives CDR1 SGHTA, CDR2 FQGNSA. The CDR3 sequence is 14 residues long. The CDR3 DNA reads TGTGCCAGCAGTCTTCGGGCCTCAAATGAAAAACTGTTTTTT. Encoded protein: CASSLRASNEKLFF. The whole variable domain, filled in from reference TRBV7-2 and TRBJ1-4, reads GAGVSQSPSNKVTEKGKDVELRCDPISGHTALYWYRQSLGQGLEFLIYFQGNSAPDKSGLPSDRFSAERTGGSVSTLTIQRTQQEDSAVYLCASSLRASNEKLFFGSGTQLSVL.

The genes are TRBV7-9 and TRBJ2-3; D gene unclear. In germline, CDR1 is SEHNR, CDR2 FQNEAQ (reference sequence). V was shortened by 4 bases and J by 4 bases, with 18 bases between the two germline ends. This CDR3 is 16 amino acids long. Here the CDR3 reads CASSSTRSDEADTQYF. The DNA of the CDR3 is TGTGCCAGCAGCTCCACCCGAAGCGACGAGGCAGATACGCAGTATTTT.

The CDR3 nucleotides are TGTGCCAGCAGTTTCCGGGACGTTAATTCACCCCTCCACTTT. As protein: CASSFRDVNSPLHF. The chain recombines TRBV12-3 or TRBV12-4 with TRBJ1-6; tentatively, D is TRBD1 (5 bases). This CDR3 is 14 amino acids long. The germline V and J ends were trimmed by 3 bases and 6 bases, with 9 bases remaining between them.

J is TRBJ1-5 and V is TRBV12-3 or TRBV12-4; D remains ambiguous. The CDR3 runs 18 residues. V was clipped by 3 bases and J by 9 bases, with 27 bases between them. The CDR3 region is CASSFVLHGRTAPWPQHF. The CDR3 DNA follows: TGTGCCAGCAGTTTTGTACTTCATGGGCGGACGGCCCCATGGCCCCAGCATTTT.

The chain employs TRBV4-1 and TRBJ1-1; D gene unclear. With 3 bases removed from V and 4 bases from J, the gap between germline ends came to 12 bases. The germline CDR1 and CDR2 sequences are MGHRA and YSYEKL. The CDR3 sequence is 14 residues long. CDR3 DNA sequence: TGCGCCAGCAGCCAGGAGACGGCTGGCACTGAAGCTTTCTTT. Translating it yields CASSQETAGTEAFF.

Only a few counts were recorded for this clonotype. The V gene is TRBV4-3, the J gene TRBJ2-3; D unclear. This CDR3 spans 16 amino acids. V gave up 0 bases and J gave up 6 bases, with 16 bases separating them. The V gene's germline CDR1 is LGHNA and CDR2 YSLEER. The CDR3 region has the DNA TGCGCCAGCAGCCAAGATGCCCCGTTAGATTCCGATACGCAGTATTTT. Its protein product is CASSQDAPLDSDTQYF.

This chain uses TRBV4-1 with TRBJ1-1; D is uncertain. Trimming stripped 4 bases from V and 1 base from J, with 10 bases between. Per the germline V gene, CDR1 is MGHRA and CDR2 is YSYEKL. CDR3 length equals 14 residues. The CDR3, as DNA: TGCGCCAGCAGCCCGATAATTTCGAACACTGAAGCTTTCTTT. Translation gives CASSPIISNTEAFF.

The rearrangement links TRBV7-2 to TRBJ2-4; tentatively, D is TRBD1 (6 bases). The last part of the DNA fits TRBJ2-7 better; the J call may be wrong. Germline CDR1 is SGHTA and CDR2 is FQGNSA. The CDR3 has 13 amino acids. The CDR3: CASSWTAQYEQYF. The CDR3, as DNA: TGTGCCAGCAGCTGGACAGCCCAATACGAGCAGTACTTC.

The V call is TRBV5-1, the J call TRBJ2-4, with 8 bases matching TRBD1. TRBJ2-7 explains the end of the DNA better; the J call may be wrong. This CDR3 region has 16 residues. Germline CDR1 is SGHRS and CDR2 is YFSETQ. CDR3: CASSLAPGQASYEQYF. The CDR3 nucleotides read TGCGCCAGCAGCTTGGCTCCGGGACAGGCTTCCTACGAGCAGTACTTC.

The rearrangement joins TRBV4-2 to TRBJ2-4; 7 bases match TRBD1. The CDR3 covers 17 residues. V was clipped by 1 base and J by 3 bases; unmatched bases: 9. Germline V CDR1 and CDR2: LGHNA, YNFKEQ. CDR3: CASSQGAGGNGKNIQYF. The DNA of the CDR3 is TGTGCCAGCAGCCAAGGCGCAGGGGGAAATGGCAAAAACATTCAGTACTTC.

The rearrangement joins TRBV29-1 to TRBJ2-6, with TRBD1 identical over 11 bases. Germline-derived CDR1 and CDR2 are SQVTM and ANQGSEA. V gave up 4 bases and J gave up 0 bases; unmatched junction bases: 8. The CDR3 has 18 amino acids. The DNA of the CDR3 is TGCAGCGTTGGGGGGGACAGGGGGACACTCTCTGGGGCCAACGTCCTGACTTTC. Amino acids: CSVGGDRGTLSGANVLTF.

This clonotype was recorded a few times. The V gene is TRBV4-2, the J gene TRBJ2-5; D not resolved. Matching the DNA end better, TRBJ2-7 makes the J call doubtful. The CDR3 runs to 18 residues. The V gene's germline CDR1 is LGHNA and CDR2 YNFKEQ. CDR3 nucleotide sequence: TGTGCCAGCAGCCAAGATCAATACGGTGCGGTCGAGACCTACGAGCAGTACTTC. Its protein is CASSQDQYGAVETYEQYF.

The chain links TRBV18 to TRBJ1-1, with TRBD1 as a possible D gene (5 bases). The V end lost 6 bases, the J end lost 6 bases, and 29 bases lay between the germline ends. In germline, CDR1 is KGHSH, CDR2 LQKENI. This CDR3 spans 18 amino acids. CDR3 amino acids: CASSLPVTGGGAWAEAFF. The CDR3 DNA follows: TGTGCCAGCTCCCTACCGGTAACAGGTGGAGGGGCGTGGGCTGAAGCTTTCTTT. The variable domain in full, with the rest retrieved from reference TRBV18 and TRBJ1-1, is NAGVMQNPRHLVRRRGQEARLRCSPMKGHSHVYWYRQLPEEGLKFMVYLQKENIIDESGMPKERFSAEFPKEGPSILRIQQVVRGDSAAYFCASSLPVTGGGAWAEAFFGQGTRLTVV.

The rearrangement links TRBV4-2 to TRBJ2-5; D perhaps matches TRBD1 (8 bases). The CDR3 spans 15 residues. Germline CDR1 reads LGHNA; CDR2 reads YNFKEQ. Trimming left V 5 bases short and J 9 bases short, with 22 bases between. In DNA form, the CDR3 reads TGTGCCAGCAGCTTAGAAGGGACAGGCCTAGCGGCCCAGTACTTC. The encoded protein is CASSLEGTGLAAQYF.